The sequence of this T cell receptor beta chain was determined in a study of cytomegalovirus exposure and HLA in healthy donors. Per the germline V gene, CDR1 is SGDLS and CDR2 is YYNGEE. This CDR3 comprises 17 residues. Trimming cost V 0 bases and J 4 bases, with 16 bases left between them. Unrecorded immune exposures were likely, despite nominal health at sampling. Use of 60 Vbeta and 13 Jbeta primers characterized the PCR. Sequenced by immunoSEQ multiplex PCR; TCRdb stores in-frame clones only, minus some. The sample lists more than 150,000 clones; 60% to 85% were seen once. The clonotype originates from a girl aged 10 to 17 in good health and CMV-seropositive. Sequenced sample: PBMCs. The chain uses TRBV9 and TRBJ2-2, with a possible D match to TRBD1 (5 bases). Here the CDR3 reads CASSVATGQGGTGELFF. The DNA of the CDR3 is TGTGCCAGCAGCGTAGCTACAGGTCAGGGTGGCACCGGGGAGCTGTTTTTT.